The 16 T cell receptor beta chains below were found in one sample sequenced in a study of blood T cell repertoires in COVID-19. Assay used: immunoSEQ multiplex PCR; TCRdb lists only in-frame clones, some missing. The table records about 22,000 clones, 75% to 85% of them present only once. Sequenced material: peripheral blood. Receptor source: a man between 65 and 85 years old with acute or convalescent COVID-19.

Here the CDR3 reads CASSSPDRGSGNTIYF. The CDR3 bases are TGTGCCAGCAGCTCCCCGGACAGGGGGTCTGGAAACACCATATATTTT. This chain links TRBV9 with TRBJ1-3, with 10 bases fitting TRBD1. Germline loops: CDR1 SGDLS, CDR2 YYNGEE. V was pared by 4 bases and J by 1 base, with 5 bases of the junction left unmatched. The CDR3 has 16 residues.

The chain uses TRBV7-9 and TRBJ1-1; maybe TRBD1 (6 bases). This CDR3 comprises 16 residues. V lost 6 bases and J 1 base, leaving 18 bases between the germline ends. Looked up from germline, CDR1 is SEHNR and CDR2 is FQNEAQ (reference sequence). In DNA, the CDR3 is TGTGCCAGCAGTCCTGGCCCCGGACAGCGGAACACTGAAGCTTTCTTT. It translates to CASSPGPGQRNTEAFF.

This chain uses TRBV5-5 with TRBJ1-6, with D possibly matching TRBD1 (6 bases). Germline CDR1 SGHKS, CDR2 YYEKEE (reference sequence). This CDR3 comprises 15 residues. Trimming took 2 bases from V and 7 from J, leaving 13 bases between them. This CDR3 is CASSLRDTPNSPLHF. The DNA of the CDR3 is TGTGCCAGCAGCTTAAGGGACACACCGAATTCACCCCTCCACTTT.

The CDR3 DNA is TGTGCCAGCACAACCCGGGACAGGGGGCCTATGAACACTGAAGCTTTCTTT. Its translation: CASTTRDRGPMNTEAFF. This chain uses TRBV28 with TRBJ1-1; 12 bases agree with TRBD1. V lost 7 bases and J lost 0; bases outside the gene matches: 9. Germline assignment: CDR1 MDHEN and CDR2 SYDVKM. The CDR3 runs to 17 residues.

This clone was found once. This chain joins TRBV30 and TRBJ1-1; 10 nucleotides line up with TRBD1. This CDR3 spans 13 amino acids. Unmatched junction bases numbered 0, after V lost 1 base and J lost 4 bases. Germline V gene data show CDR1 as GTSNPN and CDR2 as SVGIG (reference sequence). CDR3 nucleotides: TGTGCCTGGAGTGGGACAGGGGGCACTGAAGCTTTCTTT. As protein: CAWSGTGGTEAFF.

The V call is TRBV5-1, the J call TRBJ2-1; tentative D call: TRBD2 (5 bases). Trimming cost V 4 bases and J 4 bases, with 12 bases left between them. This CDR3 contains 14 residues. Germline V gives CDR1 SGHRS, CDR2 YFSETQ. The CDR3 DNA is TGCGCCAGCAGCCCCCCCCCGGGATACAATGAGCAGTTCTTC. This translates into CASSPPPGYNEQFF.

This chain connects TRBV7-8 to TRBJ2-2; the match to TRBD2 covers 11 bases. Trimming removed 0 bases from V and 5 bases from J; junction bases left unmatched: 8. This CDR3 region has 18 residues. In germline, CDR1 is SGHVS, CDR2 FQNEAQ. In DNA, the CDR3 is TGTGCCAGCAGCTTAGCGCTTTTGGGACTAGCGGCAACCGGGGAGCTGTTTTTT. As protein: CASSLALLGLAATGELFF.

The chain couples TRBV28 to TRBJ2-5; 7 nucleotides align to TRBD1. CDR3 size: 15 residues. Trimming took 10 bases from V and 2 from J; bases not matched to a gene: 13. Germline lookup yields CDR1 MDHEN and CDR2 SYDVKM. CDR3 DNA sequence: TGTGCCACTTTGGCCGGGGACAGAAAACAAGAGACCCAGTACTTC. This sequence encodes CATLAGDRKQETQYF.

V usage is TRBV30 and J usage is TRBJ1-4; 7 bases are shared with TRBD1. CDR1 and CDR2 from the germline V gene are GTSNPN and SVGIG (reference sequence). V lost 0 bases and J lost 4; bases outside the gene matches: 2. The CDR3 extends over 14 amino acids. This CDR3 reads CAWSVGTDNEKLFF. In DNA, the CDR3 is TGTGCCTGGAGTGTGGGGACAGATAATGAAAAACTGTTTTTT.

This clone was counted between two and nine times. The chain recombines TRBV5-6 with TRBJ2-7; a possible D gene is TRBD2 (5 bases). CDR1 is SGHDT, CDR2 YYEEEE, per germline. V lost 2 bases, J lost 5 bases, and 11 bases lay in between. This CDR3 has 13 amino acids. CDR3 protein: CASSFSVWDEQYF. CDR3 DNA sequence: TGTGCCAGCAGCTTTAGCGTTTGGGACGAGCAGTACTTC.

The V and J genes are TRBV7-2 and TRBJ2-4, with D perhaps TRBD1 (5 bases). With 1 base removed from V and 10 bases from J, the gap between germline ends came to 14 bases. The CDR3 is 14 residues long. Germline CDR1 reads SGHTA; CDR2 reads FQGNSA. CDR3 in amino acids: CASSLEFQGRIQYF. CDR3 DNA: TGTGCCAGCAGCTTAGAGTTCCAGGGCAGAATTCAGTACTTC.

The rearrangement links TRBV12-2 to TRBJ2-5; TRBD1, as called in the table, went unchecked against the DNA. TRBV12-2 is marked as a pseudogene. The CDR3 has 14 residues. CDR3 DNA sequence: TGTGCAAGTCGCTCTGACAGGGTCCAAGAGACCCAGTACTTC. It is translated as CASRSDRVQETQYF.

V gene TRBV4-2 combines with J gene TRBJ2-7, with D maybe TRBD2 (5 bases). Germline CDR1 LGHNA, CDR2 YNFKEQ. The germline V and J ends were trimmed by 1 base and 6 bases, with 10 bases remaining between them. This CDR3 comprises 13 residues. Here the CDR3 DNA reads TGTGCCAGCAGCCAAGGGACTCTCGGCGAGCAGTACTTC. Protein: CASSQGTLGEQYF.

This clone occurred a few times. J is TRBJ2-7 and V is TRBV6-1; 10 bases align to TRBD1. Germline V lookup: CDR1 MNHNS, CDR2 SASEGT. Trimming cost V 4 bases and J 0 bases; bases outside gene matches: 6. There are 16 residues in the CDR3. The CDR3 here is CASSVEGQGRSYEQYF. CDR3 coding DNA: TGTGCCAGCAGTGTAGAGGGACAGGGGCGCTCCTACGAGCAGTACTTC.

This chain connects TRBV3-1 (or the pseudogene TRBV3-2) to TRBJ1-1; perhaps TRBD1 as D (5 bases). The V gene lost 1 base and the J gene lost 10 bases, with 13 bases spanning the gap. The germline gives CDR1 LGHDT, CDR2 YNNKEL (reference sequence). There are 13 residues in the CDR3. CDR3 in DNA: TGTGCCAGCAGCCAAGTCGGCGGGGGACTAGCTTTCTTT. As protein: CASSQVGGGLAFF.

The chain joins TRBV7-2 to TRBJ2-1, with TRBD2 identical over 9 bases. Per the germline V gene, CDR1 is SGHTA and CDR2 is FQGNSA. V was clipped by 1 base and J by 7 bases; unmatched bases: 5. This CDR3 spans 15 amino acids. CDR3 loop: CASSLVAGAGNEQFF. CDR3 sequence (DNA): TGTGCCAGCAGCTTAGTAGCGGGGGCGGGGAATGAGCAGTTCTTC.